Each of the 27 T cell receptor beta chains below was sequenced from the same sample in a study of blood T cell repertoires in COVID-19. TCRdb keeps only in-frame clones here, not all; method: immunoSEQ multiplex PCR. The table lists 25,000 to 35,000 clones, approximately 86% of them singletons. The specimen was peripheral blood. Every receptor here comes from a human donor in a cohort sampled during active COVID-19. The donor label of this sample is uncertain.

The chain links TRBV6-1 to TRBJ1-1, with D unclear. The CDR3 is 13 amino acids. Per the germline V gene, CDR1 is MNHNS and CDR2 is SASEGT. The V end lost 3 bases, the J end lost 4 bases, and 9 bases lay between the germline ends. CDR3 residues: CASSEDRGTEAFF. CDR3 sequence (DNA): TGTGCCAGCAGTGAGGACCGGGGCACTGAAGCTTTCTTT.

This chain joins TRBV2 and TRBJ2-3; 7 bases line up with TRBD2. J gave up 5 bases and V 5 bases, and 13 bases lay outside the gene matches. The germline CDR1 and CDR2 sequences are SNHLY and FYNNEI. The CDR3 consists of 16 residues. The CDR3, as DNA: TGTGCCAGCAGTCCTAACAGAGGGAGGGCCATAGATACGCAGTATTTT. Encoded protein: CASSPNRGRAIDTQYF.

The rearrangement joins TRBV19 to TRBJ1-5; a weak D match, TRBD1 (6 bases). The germline V and J ends were trimmed by 7 bases and 10 bases, with 14 bases remaining between them. Germline V gives CDR1 LNHDA, CDR2 SQIVND (reference sequence). This CDR3 region has 12 residues. The CDR3 coding sequence is TGTGCCAGTAACCGCCCAGGGGAACCCCAGCATTTT. Its translation is CASNRPGEPQHF.

This clone appeared a single time. The chain carries TRBV5-6 and TRBJ2-2; possible D gene TRBD2, 6 bases. The germline V gene encodes CDR1 SGHDT and CDR2 YYEEEE. V was shortened by 3 bases and J by 6 bases, with 18 bases between the two germline ends. The length of the CDR3 is 16 residues. CDR3 sequence: CASSWAGSGRPGELFF. The DNA for the CDR3 is TGTGCCAGCAGCTGGGCGGGATCCGGTCGTCCCGGGGAGCTGTTTTTT.

The genes are TRBV27 and TRBJ1-1; D perhaps matches TRBD1 (5 bases). The CDR3 has 13 amino acids. Germline CDR1 MNHEY, CDR2 SMNVEV (reference sequence). The V gene lost 10 bases and the J gene lost 0 bases, with 12 bases spanning the gap. CDR3 region: CATRGHLNTEAFF. CDR3 nucleotides: TGTGCCACCCGAGGACATTTGAACACTGAAGCTTTCTTT.

The V gene is TRBV2, the J gene TRBJ1-6; 7 nucleotides match TRBD1. The CDR3 length is 15 residues. Germline V gives CDR1 SNHLY, CDR2 FYNNEI. With V trimmed by 2 bases and J by 10 bases, 8 bases remained unmatched. The CDR3: CASSEFGQDHSPLHF. Here the CDR3 DNA reads TGTGCCAGCAGTGAATTTGGACAGGACCACTCACCCCTCCACTTT. The full variable domain, its missing parts supplied by reference TRBV2 and TRBJ1-6, is EPEVTQTPSHQVTQMGQEVILRCVPISNHLYFYWYRQILGQKVEFLVSFYNNEISEKSEIFDDQFSVERPDGSNFTLKIRSTKLEDSAMYFCASSEFGQDHSPLHFGNGTRLTVT.

This clone was observed once. The chain uses TRBV10-2 and TRBJ2-3, with 10 bases lining up with TRBD2. CDR3 length equals 16 residues. J gave up 0 bases and V 6 bases, and 6 bases lay outside the gene matches. Germline CDR1 WSHSY, CDR2 SAAADI. The CDR3 spells CASRVLAGASTDTQYF. In DNA form, the CDR3 reads TGCGCCAGCAGGGTGCTAGCGGGGGCTAGCACAGATACGCAGTATTTT.

This clone was detected a few times. The chain employs TRBV7-7 and TRBJ2-6; 10 nucleotides agree with TRBD1. The CDR3 contains 16 residues. Germline V gene sequence: CDR1 SSHAT, CDR2 FNYEAQ (reference sequence). V gave up 5 bases and J gave up 4 bases; unmatched junction bases: 5. This chain's CDR3 is CASSPGQGTGANVLTF. The CDR3, as DNA: TGTGCCAGCAGCCCGGGACAGGGGACCGGGGCCAACGTCCTGACTTTC.

J is TRBJ1-3 and V is TRBV7-8; no firm D call. This CDR3 is built from 16 residues. Trimming left V 1 base short and J 2 bases short, with 12 bases between. CDR1 and CDR2 (germline): SGHVS, FQNEAQ. The CDR3 loop reads CASSLVAWYPGNTIYF. In DNA form, the CDR3 reads TGTGCCAGCAGCTTAGTAGCCTGGTACCCTGGAAACACCATATATTTT. Variable domain in full (rest from reference TRBV7-8 and TRBJ1-3): GAGVSQSPRYKVAKRGQDVALRCDPISGHVSLFWYQQALGQGPEFLTYFQNEAQLDKSGLPSDRFFAERPEGSVSTLKIQRTQQEDSAVYLCASSLVAWYPGNTIYFGEGSWLTVV.

The V call is TRBV24-1, the J call TRBJ2-5, with 10 bases fitting TRBD1. CDR3 length: 15 residues. With 3 bases clipped from V and 5 bases from J, the junction kept 5 bases outside the gene matches. Per the germline V gene, CDR1 is KGHDR and CDR2 is SFDVKD. The CDR3 spells CATSDPSGQGETQYF. The CDR3, as DNA: TGTGCCACCAGTGATCCCTCGGGACAGGGGGAGACCCAGTACTTC.

This chain joins TRBV7-9 and TRBJ2-5, with D tentatively TRBD1 (5 bases). The CDR3 covers 14 residues. Deletions cut 5 bases from V and 5 bases from J, with 15 bases between. Germline CDR1 reads SEHNR; CDR2 reads FQNEAQ (reference sequence). CDR3 amino acids: CASSGTGHGETQYF. Here the CDR3 DNA reads TGTGCCAGCAGCGGAACAGGACACGGGGAGACCCAGTACTTC.

By share of the sample, this clone is medium-sized (0.01 to 0.1%). The V call is TRBV6-5, the J call TRBJ1-1; D not certain. V dropped 5 bases and J dropped 0 bases, with 13 bases sitting between them. Looked up from germline, CDR1 is MNHEY and CDR2 is SVGAGI. The CDR3 runs to 15 residues. CDR3 coding DNA: TGTGCCAGCAGTCCCCGGGGTTTTTTGAACACTGAAGCTTTCTTT. Its translation: CASSPRGFLNTEAFF.

The chain couples TRBV6-5 to TRBJ2-7; tentative D call: TRBD1 (6 bases). Trimming shortened V by 4 bases and J by 6 bases, and 19 bases separated the two germline ends. The CDR3 length is 15 residues. The germline V gene has CDR1 MNHEY and CDR2 SVGAGI. The CDR3 sequence is CASSLYRERGLEQYF. In nucleotides, the CDR3 is TGTGCCAGCAGTTTGTACAGGGAGCGTGGACTCGAGCAGTACTTC.

This rearrangement joins TRBV3-1 (or the pseudogene TRBV3-2) to TRBJ1-5; maybe TRBD1 (6 bases). The germline V and J ends were trimmed by 5 bases and 2 bases, with 13 bases remaining between them. CDR1 and CDR2 (germline): LGHDT, YNNKEL (reference sequence). CDR3 length: 15 amino acids. DNA for the CDR3: TGTGCCAGCAGCTCAAGGGGGTCAGGCAATCAGCCCCAGCATTTT. It specifies CASSSRGSGNQPQHF.

V and J are TRBV28 and TRBJ1-6, with D unclear. Germline V CDR1 and CDR2: MDHEN, SYDVKM. Trimming removed 4 bases from V and 10 bases from J, with 14 bases in between. The CDR3 is made up of 14 amino acids. The CDR3 region has the DNA TGTGCCAGCAGTTCTGTCTCAAGCCACTCACCCCTCCACTTT. Amino acid sequence: CASSSVSSHSPLHF.

This rearrangement joins TRBV10-3 to TRBJ1-6, with TRBD1 as a possible D gene (5 bases). This CDR3 region has 14 residues. The germline CDR1 and CDR2 sequences are ENHRY and SYGVKD. V was shortened by 6 bases and J by 7 bases, with 13 bases between the two germline ends. The CDR3 sequence: CAIRQGGENSPLHF. The CDR3 DNA reads as TGTGCCATCAGGCAGGGCGGGGAGAATTCACCCCTCCACTTT.

This rearrangement joins TRBV11-1 to TRBJ2-1; weak D call: TRBD2 (5 bases). Trimming took 2 bases from V and 7 from J, leaving 15 bases between them. Germline V gene sequence: CDR1 SGHAT, CDR2 FQDESV (reference sequence). The CDR3 length is 15 residues. The CDR3 DNA follows: TGTGCCAGCAGCTTACGTCCGGACTTTAGGAATGAGCAGTTCTTC. The encoded protein is CASSLRPDFRNEQFF.

The chain recombines TRBV5-4 with TRBJ2-3; the match to TRBD2 covers 14 bases. V lost 4 bases, J lost 5 bases, and 12 bases stayed unmatched. Per germline, CDR1 SGHNT and CDR2 YYREEE (reference sequence). The CDR3 extends over 18 amino acids. Here the CDR3 DNA reads TGTGCCAGCAGCCCTAAGACTAGCGGGAGGGCCCTCGGAGATACGCAGTATTTT. This gives the protein CASSPKTSGRALGDTQYF.

The chain combines TRBV20-1 with TRBJ2-1, with 9 bases that match TRBD2. The CDR3 consists of 14 residues. The germline gives CDR1 DFQATT, CDR2 SNEGSKA (reference sequence). Trimming at V came to 3 bases and at J to 7 bases, leaving 7 bases not matched to a gene. The CDR3, as DNA: TGCAGTGCTAGTCTCAGCGGGAGGCTAAATGAGCAGTTCTTC. Protein: CSASLSGRLNEQFF.

The V call is TRBV4-1, the J call TRBJ2-5; weak D call: TRBD2 (6 bases). The CDR3 is 16 amino acids. Germline CDR1 MGHRA, CDR2 YSYEKL. The V end lost 6 bases, the J end lost 2 bases, and 19 bases lay between the germline ends. DNA of the CDR3: TGCGCCAGCAGTCTGGAGGGCGGCGGGGATCAAGAGACCCAGTACTTC. Translation gives CASSLEGGGDQETQYF.

The sample holds a few counts of this clone. This sequence joins TRBV27 and TRBJ2-7; D is perhaps TRBD1 (5 bases). The CDR3 totals 13 residues. Germline V CDR1 and CDR2: MNHEY, SMNVEV (reference sequence). The V and J ends lost 6 bases and 1 base respectively, with 10 bases between them. The CDR3 reads CASSLQESYEQYF. DNA of the CDR3: TGTGCCAGCAGCCTACAGGAATCCTACGAGCAGTACTTC.

The chain is built from TRBV5-1 and TRBJ2-1, with D possibly matching TRBD1 (5 bases). The V end was cut by 5 bases, the J end by 5 bases, with 17 bases between. The CDR3 loop spans 15 amino acids. Germline V gives CDR1 SGHRS, CDR2 YFSETQ. Written as DNA, the CDR3 is TGCGCCAGCAGTAGGTGGACACGGAGAGACAATGAGCAGTTCTTC. It specifies CASSRWTRRDNEQFF.

The chain has TRBV19 and TRBJ1-5; maybe TRBD1 (6 bases). The CDR3 loop spans 15 amino acids. Germline V CDR1 and CDR2: LNHDA, SQIVND (reference sequence). V gave up 1 base and J gave up 8 bases, with 15 bases separating them. CDR3 nucleotides: TGTGCCAGTAGTATAGTGGGGACATCTCGAGAGCCCCAGCATTTT. It codes for CASSIVGTSREPQHF.

The chain recombines TRBV11-3 with TRBJ2-1, with 10 bases aligning to TRBD2. Germline-derived CDR1 and CDR2 are SGHNT and YENEEA. The CDR3 runs 13 residues. V lost 3 bases, J lost 9 bases, and 2 bases stayed unmatched. The CDR3 DNA reads as TGTGCCAGCAGCTTTCTAGCGGGAGTTGAGCAGTTCTTC. This translates into CASSFLAGVEQFF.

The CDR3 spells CASSLSGSSYEQYF. The CDR3, as DNA: TGTGCCAGCAGCTTAAGCGGGAGCTCCTACGAGCAGTACTTC. The rearrangement joins TRBV5-4 to TRBJ2-7; 8 bases line up with TRBD2. The CDR3 runs to 14 residues. Germline V gene lookup returns CDR1 SGHNT and CDR2 YYREEE (reference sequence). V shed 2 bases and J 0 bases; nucleotides not matched to a gene: 1.

The chain is built from TRBV3-1 (or the pseudogene TRBV3-2) and TRBJ1-4, with D tentatively TRBD1 (6 bases). CDR1 is LGHDT, CDR2 YNNKEL, per germline (reference sequence). The V gene lost 1 base and the J gene lost 15 bases, with 9 bases spanning the gap. There are 11 residues in the CDR3. The CDR3 DNA reads TGTGCCAGCAGCCAAGGGGGGCTGTTGTTTTTT. Protein sequence: CASSQGGLLFF.

This chain joins TRBV30 and TRBJ1-2; unclear D gene. CDR3 length: 13 residues. Trimming shortened V by 0 bases and J by 7 bases, and 12 bases separated the two germline ends. Germline V lookup: CDR1 GTSNPN, CDR2 SVGIG (reference sequence). This CDR3 reads CAWSVAIDGGYTF. CDR3 DNA: TGTGCCTGGAGTGTGGCCATTGATGGTGGCTACACCTTC.